This T cell receptor (beta chain) was identified during a study of long-term antiretroviral therapy in people with HIV. Study findings and constraints: Dating from about 2004 to 2018, the blood was possibly obtained under older ART regimens.

Per the germline V gene, CDR1 is SGHDT and CDR2 is YYEEEE. CDR3 length: 13 amino acids. V gave up 0 bases and J gave up 5 bases, with 9 bases separating them. For this clone: Its specificity is unknown.

Samples held about 0.9-10 million cryopreserved PBMC, and DNA extraction followed. This was the immunoSEQ v3.0 assay at survey level. The data were produced by immunoSEQ multiplex PCR, yet TCRdb's version contains in-frame clones alone and is incomplete. The table has approximately 16,000 clones, around four fifths seen once. This sequence originates from a middle-aged man with HIV. This chain joins TRBV5-6 and TRBJ2-7; no definite D call. The source was unsorted PBMCs, collected 2.1 years after starting antiretroviral therapy. CDR3 region: CASSLDSLDEQYF. The CDR3 nucleotides are TGTGCCAGCAGCTTGGACAGCCTTGACGAGCAGTACTTC. The full variable domain, in which reference TRBV5-6 and TRBJ2-7 provide the parts outside the CDR3, is DAGVTQSPTHLIKTRGQQVTLRCSPKSGHDTVSWYQQALGQGPQFIFQYYEEEERQRGNFPDRFSGHQFPNYSSELNVNALLLGDSALYLCASSLDSLDEQYFGPGTRLTVT.